This TCR beta chain was sequenced in a study of blood T cell repertoires in COVID-19. Study details: COVID-19 samples collected from the United States, Italy and Spain covered acute and convalescent phases. PBMCs, B-cell-depleted T cells, or T cells provided the cDNA or gDNA that made up the material.

In the original processing: Nucleated cell number was recorded as an estimate derived from reference gene primer amplification. Here immunoSEQ multiplex PCR was the method, and the copy in TCRdb shows in-frame clones only, minus some. That table gives V, J and clone size, and the DNA gave D and trimming. The top ten hold roughly 4% of the sample, which has about 280,000 clones, 85% to 90% seen once. This CDR3 contains 16 residues. Germline assignment: CDR1 MNHEY and CDR2 SMNVEV (reference sequence). J lost 4 bases, V lost 7 bases, and 9 bases had no gene match. The chain has TRBV27 and TRBJ2-1, with TRBD2 identical over 11 bases. Sequenced material: PBMCs or T cells enriched from blood (not recorded which). The TCR originated in a woman under 40 with acute COVID-19. In DNA, the CDR3 is TGTGCCAGCATGAAACTAGGGACTAGCGGTTACAATGAGCAGTTCTTC. Translated: CASMKLGTSGYNEQFF.